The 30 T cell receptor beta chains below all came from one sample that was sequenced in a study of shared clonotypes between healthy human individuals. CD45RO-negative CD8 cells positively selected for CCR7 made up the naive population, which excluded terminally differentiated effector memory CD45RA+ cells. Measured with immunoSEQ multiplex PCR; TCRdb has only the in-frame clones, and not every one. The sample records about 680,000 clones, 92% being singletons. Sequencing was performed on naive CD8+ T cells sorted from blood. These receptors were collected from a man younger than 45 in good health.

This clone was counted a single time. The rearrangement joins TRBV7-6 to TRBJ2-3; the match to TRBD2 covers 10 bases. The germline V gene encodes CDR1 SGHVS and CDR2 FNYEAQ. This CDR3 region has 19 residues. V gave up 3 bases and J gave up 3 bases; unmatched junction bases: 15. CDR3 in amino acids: CASSLTRVSGRAETDTQYF. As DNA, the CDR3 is TGTGCCAGCAGCTTGACGAGGGTGAGCGGGAGGGCCGAAACAGATACGCAGTATTTT.

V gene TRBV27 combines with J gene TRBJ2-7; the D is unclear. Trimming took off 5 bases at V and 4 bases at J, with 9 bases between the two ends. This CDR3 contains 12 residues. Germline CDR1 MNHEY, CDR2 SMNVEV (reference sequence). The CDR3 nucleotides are TGTGCCAGCAGTGCAAGAGGTTACGAGCAGTACTTC. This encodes CASSARGYEQYF.

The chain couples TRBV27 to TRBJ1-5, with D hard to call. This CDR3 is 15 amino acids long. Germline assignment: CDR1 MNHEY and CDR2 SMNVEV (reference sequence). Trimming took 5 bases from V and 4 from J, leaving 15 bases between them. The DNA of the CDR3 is TGTGCCAGCAGTCCCTGGGAACAGCCTAATCAGCCCCAGCATTTT. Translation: CASSPWEQPNQPQHF.

DNA for the CDR3: TGTGCCAGCAGCTCCTACAGGGAGTCTGGAAACACCATATATTTT. It translates to CASSSYRESGNTIYF. The chain recombines TRBV11-2 with TRBJ1-3; possibly TRBD1 for D (6 bases). This CDR3 has 15 residues. V was cut by 4 bases and J by 1 base, with 11 bases left in between. Germline CDR1 is SGHAT and CDR2 is FQNNGV.

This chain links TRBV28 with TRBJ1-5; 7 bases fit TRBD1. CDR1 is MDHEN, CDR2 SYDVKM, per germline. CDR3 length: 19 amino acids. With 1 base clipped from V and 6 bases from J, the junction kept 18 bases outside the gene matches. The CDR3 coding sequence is TGTGCCAGCAGTTTATTGCCCTTTACAGGGGAAGGATCTAGTCAGCCCCAGCATTTT. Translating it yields CASSLLPFTGEGSSQPQHF.

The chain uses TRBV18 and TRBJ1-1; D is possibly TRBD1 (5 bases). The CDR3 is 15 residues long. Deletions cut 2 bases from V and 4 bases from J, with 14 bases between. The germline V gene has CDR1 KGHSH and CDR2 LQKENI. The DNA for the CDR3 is TGTGCCAGCTCACCAGAGGGGCCAGGCGTCACTGAAGCTTTCTTT. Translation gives CASSPEGPGVTEAFF.

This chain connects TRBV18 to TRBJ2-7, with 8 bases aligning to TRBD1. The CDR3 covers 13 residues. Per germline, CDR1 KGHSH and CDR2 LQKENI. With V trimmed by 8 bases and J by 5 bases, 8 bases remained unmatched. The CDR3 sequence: CASPTQGADEQYF. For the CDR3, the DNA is TGTGCCAGCCCGACGCAGGGGGCGGACGAGCAGTACTTC.

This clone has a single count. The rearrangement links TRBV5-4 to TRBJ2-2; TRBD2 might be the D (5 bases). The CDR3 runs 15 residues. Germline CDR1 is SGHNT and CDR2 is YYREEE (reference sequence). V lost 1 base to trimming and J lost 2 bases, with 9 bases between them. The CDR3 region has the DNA TGTGCCAGCAGCTTGTATCGGGATAACACCGGGGAGCTGTTTTTT. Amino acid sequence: CASSLYRDNTGELFF.

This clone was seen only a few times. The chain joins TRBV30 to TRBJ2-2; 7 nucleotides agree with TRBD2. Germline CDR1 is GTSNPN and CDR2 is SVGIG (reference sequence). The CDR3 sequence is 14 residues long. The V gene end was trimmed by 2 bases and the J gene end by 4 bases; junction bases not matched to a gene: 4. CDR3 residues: CAWSSGIGTGELFF. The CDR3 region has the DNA TGTGCCTGGAGTAGCGGGATCGGCACCGGGGAGCTGTTTTTT. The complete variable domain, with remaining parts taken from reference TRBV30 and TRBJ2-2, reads SQTIHQWPATLVQPVGSPLSLECTVEGTSNPNLYWYRQAAGRGLQLLFYSVGIGQISSEVPQNLSASRPQDRQFILSSKKLLLSDSGFYLCAWSSGIGTGELFFGEGSRLTVL.

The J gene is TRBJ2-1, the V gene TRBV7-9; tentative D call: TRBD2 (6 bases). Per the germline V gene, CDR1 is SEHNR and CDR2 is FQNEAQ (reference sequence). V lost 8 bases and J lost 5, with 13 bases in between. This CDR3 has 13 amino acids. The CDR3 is CASGRSANNEQFF. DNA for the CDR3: TGTGCCAGCGGGAGGAGCGCCAACAATGAGCAGTTCTTC.

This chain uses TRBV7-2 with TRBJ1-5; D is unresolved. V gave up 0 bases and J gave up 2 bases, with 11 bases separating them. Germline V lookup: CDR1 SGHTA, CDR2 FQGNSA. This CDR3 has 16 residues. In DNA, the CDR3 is TGTGCCAGCAGCTTAGCTTTACAGTACGGCAATCAGCCCCAGCATTTT. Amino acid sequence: CASSLALQYGNQPQHF. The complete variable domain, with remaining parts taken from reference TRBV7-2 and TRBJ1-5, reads GAGVSQSPSNKVTEKGKDVELRCDPISGHTALYWYRQSLGQGLEFLIYFQGNSAPDKSGLPSDRFSAERTGGSVSTLTIQRTQQEDSAVYLCASSLALQYGNQPQHFGDGTRLSIL.

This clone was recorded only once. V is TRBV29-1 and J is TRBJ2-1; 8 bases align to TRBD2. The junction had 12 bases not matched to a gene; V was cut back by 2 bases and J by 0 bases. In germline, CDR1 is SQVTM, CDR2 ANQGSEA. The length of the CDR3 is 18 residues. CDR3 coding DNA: TGCAGCGTTGAACCCTGGGGTGTGGGGACTAGCTCCTACAATGAGCAGTTCTTC. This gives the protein CSVEPWGVGTSSYNEQFF.

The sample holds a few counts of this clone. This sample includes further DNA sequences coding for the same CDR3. The CDR3 DNA is TGCGCCAGCAGCCCTGGACAGGGAGCCTACGAGCAGTACTTC. It encodes CASSPGQGAYEQYF. The chain couples TRBV5-1 to TRBJ2-7, with 8 nucleotides matching TRBD1. The CDR3 consists of 14 residues. Germline V gene data show CDR1 as SGHRS and CDR2 as YFSETQ. The ends lost 4 bases at V and 2 bases at J; junction bases unmatched: 5.

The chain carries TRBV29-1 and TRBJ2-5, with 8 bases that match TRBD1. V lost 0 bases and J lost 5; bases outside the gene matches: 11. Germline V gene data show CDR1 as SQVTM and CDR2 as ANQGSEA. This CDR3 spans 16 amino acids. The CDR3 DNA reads TGCAGCGTTGAAGATCTTGCGGACAGGGTTGTCGAGACCCAGTACTTC. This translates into CSVEDLADRVVETQYF.

CDR3 bases: TGCGCCAGCAGCCAAGCGACAGGTCAAAACACTGAAGCTTTCTTT. Translation gives CASSQATGQNTEAFF. The chain combines TRBV4-3 with TRBJ1-1; the D gene is possibly TRBD1 (6 bases). CDR3 length: 15 amino acids. Trimming took off 1 base at V and 2 bases at J, with 11 bases between the two ends. The germline CDR1 and CDR2 sequences are LGHNA and YSLEER.

The DNA for the CDR3 is TGTGCCAGCAGTGAAGCCGTGGGAAGTCAGCCCCAGCATTTT. Amino acids: CASSEAVGSQPQHF. The chain links TRBV2 to TRBJ1-5; D remains ambiguous. The CDR3 consists of 14 residues. Per the germline V gene, CDR1 is SNHLY and CDR2 is FYNNEI. Trimming stripped 0 bases from V and 6 bases from J, with 9 bases between.

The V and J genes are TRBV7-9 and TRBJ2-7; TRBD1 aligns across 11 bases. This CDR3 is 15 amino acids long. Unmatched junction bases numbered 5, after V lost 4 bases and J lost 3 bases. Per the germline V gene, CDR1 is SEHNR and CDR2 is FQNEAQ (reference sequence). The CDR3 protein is CASSYGTGGGYEQYF. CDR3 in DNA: TGTGCCAGCAGCTATGGGACAGGGGGAGGCTACGAGCAGTACTTC. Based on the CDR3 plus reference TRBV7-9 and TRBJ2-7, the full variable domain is DTGVSQNPRHKITKRGQNVTFRCDPISEHNRLYWYRQTLGQGPEFLTYFQNEAQLEKSRLLSDRFSAERPKGSFSTLEIQRTEQGDSAMYLCASSYGTGGGYEQYFGPGTRLTVT.

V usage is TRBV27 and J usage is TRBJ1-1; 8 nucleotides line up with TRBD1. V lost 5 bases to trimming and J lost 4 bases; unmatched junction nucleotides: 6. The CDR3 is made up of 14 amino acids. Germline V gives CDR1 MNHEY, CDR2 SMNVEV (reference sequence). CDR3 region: CASSLKQGVTEAFF. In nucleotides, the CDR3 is TGTGCCAGCAGTCTAAAACAGGGGGTCACTGAAGCTTTCTTT.

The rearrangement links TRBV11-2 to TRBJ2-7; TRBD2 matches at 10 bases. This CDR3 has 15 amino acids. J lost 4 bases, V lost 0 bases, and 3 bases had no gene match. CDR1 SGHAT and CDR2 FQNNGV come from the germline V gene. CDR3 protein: CASSLELAGWYEQYF. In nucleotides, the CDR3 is TGTGCCAGCAGCTTAGAACTAGCGGGATGGTACGAGCAGTACTTC.

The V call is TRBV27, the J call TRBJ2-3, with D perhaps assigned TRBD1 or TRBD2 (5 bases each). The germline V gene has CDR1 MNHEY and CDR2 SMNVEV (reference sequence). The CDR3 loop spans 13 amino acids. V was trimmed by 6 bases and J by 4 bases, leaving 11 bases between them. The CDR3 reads CASRPGRPDTQYF. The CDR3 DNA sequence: TGTGCCAGCAGACCGGGACGACCAGATACGCAGTATTTT.

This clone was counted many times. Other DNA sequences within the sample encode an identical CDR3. CDR3 protein: CASSYSTSGGYEQYF. The CDR3 bases are TGTGCCAGCAGTTACTCGACTAGCGGGGGCTACGAGCAGTACTTC. The gene calls are TRBV6-5 and TRBJ2-7, with 12 bases matching TRBD2. The CDR3 covers 15 residues. CDR1 and CDR2 (germline): MNHEY, SVGAGI. Trimming at V came to 0 bases and at J to 3 bases, leaving 0 bases not matched to a gene.

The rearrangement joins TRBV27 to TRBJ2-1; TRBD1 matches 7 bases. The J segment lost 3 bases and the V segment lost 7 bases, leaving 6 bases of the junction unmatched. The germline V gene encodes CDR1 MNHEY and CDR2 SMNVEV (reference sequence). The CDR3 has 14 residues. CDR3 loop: CASTKGGGYNEQFF. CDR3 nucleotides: TGTGCCAGCACCAAAGGGGGCGGCTACAATGAGCAGTTCTTC.

The CDR3 DNA reads as TGCGCCAGCAGCCCTTCCGGGGATACGTCCTACGAGCAGTACTTC. It specifies CASSPSGDTSYEQYF. V usage is TRBV5-1 and J usage is TRBJ2-7, with D perhaps TRBD2 (5 bases). Trimming pared 4 bases from V and 1 base from J, leaving 15 bases between. The V gene's germline CDR1 is SGHRS and CDR2 YFSETQ. The CDR3 loop spans 15 amino acids.

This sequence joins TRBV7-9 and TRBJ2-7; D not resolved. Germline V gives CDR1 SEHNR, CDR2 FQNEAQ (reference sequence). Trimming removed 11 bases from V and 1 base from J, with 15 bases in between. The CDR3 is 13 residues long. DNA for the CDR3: TGTGCCTGCGGCGGCCACCTTTCCTACGAGCAGTACTTC. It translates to CACGGHLSYEQYF.

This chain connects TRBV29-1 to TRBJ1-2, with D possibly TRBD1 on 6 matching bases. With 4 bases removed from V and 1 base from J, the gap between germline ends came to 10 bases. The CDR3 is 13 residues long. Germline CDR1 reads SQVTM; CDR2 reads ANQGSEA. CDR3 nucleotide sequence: TGCAGCGTTGGCGGGGGCGATAACTATGGCTACACCTTC. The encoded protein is CSVGGGDNYGYTF.

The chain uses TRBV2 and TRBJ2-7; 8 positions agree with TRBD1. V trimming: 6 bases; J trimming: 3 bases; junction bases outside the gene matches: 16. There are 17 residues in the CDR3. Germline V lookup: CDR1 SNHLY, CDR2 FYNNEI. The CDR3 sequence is CASRGWPGGIRDYEQYF. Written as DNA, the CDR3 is TGTGCCAGCAGGGGGTGGCCAGGGGGCATTCGGGACTACGAGCAGTACTTC.

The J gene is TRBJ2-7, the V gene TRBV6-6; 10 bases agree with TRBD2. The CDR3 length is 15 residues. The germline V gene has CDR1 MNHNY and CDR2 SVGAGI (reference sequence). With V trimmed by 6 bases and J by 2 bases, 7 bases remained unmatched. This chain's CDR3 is CASSLLAGVPYEQYF. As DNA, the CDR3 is TGTGCCAGCAGCCTCCTAGCGGGAGTGCCCTACGAGCAGTACTTC.

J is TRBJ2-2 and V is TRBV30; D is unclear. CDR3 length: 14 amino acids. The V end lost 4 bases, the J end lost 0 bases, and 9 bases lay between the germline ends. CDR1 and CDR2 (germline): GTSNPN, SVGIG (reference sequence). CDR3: CAWMWRTNTGELFF. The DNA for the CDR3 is TGTGCCTGGATGTGGCGGACGAACACCGGGGAGCTGTTTTTT. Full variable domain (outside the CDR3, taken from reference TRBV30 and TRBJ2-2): SQTIHQWPATLVQPVGSPLSLECTVEGTSNPNLYWYRQAAGRGLQLLFYSVGIGQISSEVPQNLSASRPQDRQFILSSKKLLLSDSGFYLCAWMWRTNTGELFFGEGSRLTVL.

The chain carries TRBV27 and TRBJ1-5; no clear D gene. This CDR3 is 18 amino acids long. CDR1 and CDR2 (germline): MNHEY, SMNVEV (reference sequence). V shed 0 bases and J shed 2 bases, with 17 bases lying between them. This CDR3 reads CASSLSRPGFGGNQPQHF. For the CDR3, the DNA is TGTGCCAGCAGTTTATCGCGGCCGGGATTTGGCGGCAATCAGCCCCAGCATTTT.

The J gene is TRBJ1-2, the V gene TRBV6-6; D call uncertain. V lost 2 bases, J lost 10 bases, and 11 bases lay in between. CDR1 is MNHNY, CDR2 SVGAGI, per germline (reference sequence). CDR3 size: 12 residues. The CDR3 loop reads CASSYDLFSYTF. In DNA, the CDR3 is TGTGCCAGCAGTTACGACCTTTTTTCCTACACCTTC.